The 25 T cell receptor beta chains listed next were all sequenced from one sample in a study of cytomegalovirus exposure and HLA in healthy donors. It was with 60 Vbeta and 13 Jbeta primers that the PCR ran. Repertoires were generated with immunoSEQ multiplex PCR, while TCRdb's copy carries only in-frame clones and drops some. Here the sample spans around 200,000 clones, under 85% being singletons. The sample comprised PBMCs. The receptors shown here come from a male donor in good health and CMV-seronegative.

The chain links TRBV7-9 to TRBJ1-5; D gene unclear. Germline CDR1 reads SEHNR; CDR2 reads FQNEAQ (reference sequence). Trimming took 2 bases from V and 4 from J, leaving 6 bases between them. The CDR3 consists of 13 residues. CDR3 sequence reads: CASSLTENQPQHF. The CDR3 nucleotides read TGTGCCAGCAGCTTAACAGAGAATCAGCCCCAGCATTTT.

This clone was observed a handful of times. For the CDR3, the DNA is TGTGCCAGCAGCTTTAATCATCAGCCCCAGCATTTT. It is translated as CASSFNHQPQHF. J is TRBJ1-5 and V is TRBV7-2; D gene ambiguous. The CDR3 totals 12 residues. Germline assignment: CDR1 SGHTA and CDR2 FQGNSA. V was trimmed by 3 bases and J by 5 bases, leaving 5 bases between them.

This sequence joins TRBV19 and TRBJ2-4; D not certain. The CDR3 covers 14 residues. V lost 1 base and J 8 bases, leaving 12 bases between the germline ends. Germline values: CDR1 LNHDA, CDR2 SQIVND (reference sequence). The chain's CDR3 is CASSIGSPRDIQYF. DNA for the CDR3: TGTGCCAGTAGTATAGGTAGCCCTCGGGACATTCAGTACTTC.

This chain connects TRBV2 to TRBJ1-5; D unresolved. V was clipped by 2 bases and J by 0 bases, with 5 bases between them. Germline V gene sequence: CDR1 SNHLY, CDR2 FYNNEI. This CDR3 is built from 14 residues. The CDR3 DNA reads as TGTGCCAGCAGTGAAATTAATAGCAATCAGCCCCAGCATTTT. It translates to CASSEINSNQPQHF.

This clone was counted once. CDR3 DNA sequence: TGCAGCGTTGACGCCCCCCTAAACTATGGCTACACCTTC. Protein: CSVDAPLNYGYTF. The chain joins TRBV29-1 to TRBJ1-2, with D unresolved. V lost 3 bases and J lost 2, with 10 bases in between. This CDR3 comprises 13 residues. In germline, CDR1 is SQVTM, CDR2 ANQGSEA.

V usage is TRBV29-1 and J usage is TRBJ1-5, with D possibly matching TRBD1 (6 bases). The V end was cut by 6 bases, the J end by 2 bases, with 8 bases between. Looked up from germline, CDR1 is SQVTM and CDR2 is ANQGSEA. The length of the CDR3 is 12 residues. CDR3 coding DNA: TGCAGCGTGGCAGGGGGCAATCAGCCCCAGCATTTT. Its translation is CSVAGGNQPQHF.

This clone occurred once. The CDR3 nucleotides read TGTGCCAGCAGCCGCAGCCGGGACAGGGCCCTCAGATATGGCTACACCTTC. Its protein is CASSRSRDRALRYGYTF. J is TRBJ1-2 and V is TRBV16, with 9 positions matching TRBD1. The CDR3 covers 17 residues. CDR1 KGHSY and CDR2 FQNENV come from the germline V gene. The ends lost 4 bases at V and 5 bases at J; junction bases unmatched: 14.

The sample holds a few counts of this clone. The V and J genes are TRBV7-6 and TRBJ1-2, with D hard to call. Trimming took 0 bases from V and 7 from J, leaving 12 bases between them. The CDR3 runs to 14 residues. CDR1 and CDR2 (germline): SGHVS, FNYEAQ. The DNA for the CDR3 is TGTGCCAGCAGCTTAGCGGTTGGGCAGCTTGGCTACACCTTC. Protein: CASSLAVGQLGYTF.

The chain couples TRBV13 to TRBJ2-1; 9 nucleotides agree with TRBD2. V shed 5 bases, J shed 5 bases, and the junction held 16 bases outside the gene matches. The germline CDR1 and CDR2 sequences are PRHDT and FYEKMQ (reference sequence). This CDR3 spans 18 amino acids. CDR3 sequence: CASSPLAAGGPEDNEQFF. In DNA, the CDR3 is TGTGCCAGCAGCCCCCTCGCGGCGGGAGGGCCTGAGGACAATGAGCAGTTCTTC.

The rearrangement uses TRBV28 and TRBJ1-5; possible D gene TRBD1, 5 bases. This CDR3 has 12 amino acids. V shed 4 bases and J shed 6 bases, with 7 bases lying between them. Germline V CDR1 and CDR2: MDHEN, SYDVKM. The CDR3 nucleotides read TGTGCCAGCAGTTGGGGCACTCAGCCCCAGCATTTT. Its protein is CASSWGTQPQHF.

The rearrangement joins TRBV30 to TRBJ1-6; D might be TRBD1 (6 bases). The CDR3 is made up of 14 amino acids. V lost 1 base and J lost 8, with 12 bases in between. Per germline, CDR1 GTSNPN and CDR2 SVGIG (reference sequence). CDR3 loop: CAWSEGQGYSPLHF. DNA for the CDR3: TGTGCCTGGAGTGAGGGGCAGGGGTATTCACCCCTCCACTTT.

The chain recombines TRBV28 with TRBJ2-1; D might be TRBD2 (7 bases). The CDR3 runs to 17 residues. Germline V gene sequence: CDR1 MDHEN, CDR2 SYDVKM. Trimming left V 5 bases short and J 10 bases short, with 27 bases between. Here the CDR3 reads CASSQGLAVGGVEEQFF. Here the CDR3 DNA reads TGTGCCAGCAGTCAAGGGCTAGCGGTGGGGGGCGTAGAAGAGCAGTTCTTC.

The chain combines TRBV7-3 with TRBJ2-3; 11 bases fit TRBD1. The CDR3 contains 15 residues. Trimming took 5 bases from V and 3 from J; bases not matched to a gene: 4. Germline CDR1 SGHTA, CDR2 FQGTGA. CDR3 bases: TGTGCCAGCAGCCGGACAGGGGGCTGGACAGATACGCAGTATTTT. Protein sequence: CASSRTGGWTDTQYF.

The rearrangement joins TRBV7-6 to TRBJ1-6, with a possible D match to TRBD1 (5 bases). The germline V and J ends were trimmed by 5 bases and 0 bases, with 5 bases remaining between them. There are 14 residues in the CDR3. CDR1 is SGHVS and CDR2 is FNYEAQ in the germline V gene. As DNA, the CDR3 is TGTGCCAGCAGCCAGGGCTCCTATAATTCACCCCTCCACTTT. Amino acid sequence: CASSQGSYNSPLHF.

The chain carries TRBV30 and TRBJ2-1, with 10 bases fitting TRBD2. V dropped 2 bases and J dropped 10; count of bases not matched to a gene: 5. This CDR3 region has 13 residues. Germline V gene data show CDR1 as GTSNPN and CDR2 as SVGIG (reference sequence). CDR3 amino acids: CAWSLSGRGEQFF. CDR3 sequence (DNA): TGTGCCTGGAGTTTAAGCGGGAGGGGGGAGCAGTTCTTC.

The CDR3 loop reads CAIKADSSLEQYF. The CDR3, as DNA: TGTGCCATCAAGGCGGACAGTTCCCTCGAGCAGTACTTC. The V call is TRBV6-5, the J call TRBJ2-5; D is possibly TRBD1 (6 bases). The DNA end lines up better with TRBJ2-7; the J call may be wrong. CDR1 MNHEY and CDR2 SVGAGI come from the germline V gene. The CDR3 contains 13 residues.

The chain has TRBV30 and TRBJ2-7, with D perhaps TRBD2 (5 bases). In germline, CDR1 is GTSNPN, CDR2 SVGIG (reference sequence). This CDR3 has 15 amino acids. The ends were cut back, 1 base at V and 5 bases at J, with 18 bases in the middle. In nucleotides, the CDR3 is TGTGCCTGGAGTGGAGGTGGGAGCCTCAGCCACGAGCAGTACTTC. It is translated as CAWSGGGSLSHEQYF. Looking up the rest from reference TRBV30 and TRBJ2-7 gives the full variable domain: SQTIHQWPATLVQPVGSPLSLECTVEGTSNPNLYWYRQAAGRGLQLLFYSVGIGQISSEVPQNLSASRPQDRQFILSSKKLLLSDSGFYLCAWSGGGSLSHEQYFGPGTRLTVT.

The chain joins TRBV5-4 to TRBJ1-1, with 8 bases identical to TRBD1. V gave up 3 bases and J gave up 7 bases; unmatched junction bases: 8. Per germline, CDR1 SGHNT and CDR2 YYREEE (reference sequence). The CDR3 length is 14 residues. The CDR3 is CASSSVRGRNEAFF. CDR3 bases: TGTGCCAGCAGCTCGGTCAGGGGGCGGAATGAAGCTTTCTTT. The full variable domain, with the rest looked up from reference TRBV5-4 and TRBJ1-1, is ETGVTQSPTHLIKTRGQQVTLRCSSQSGHNTVSWYQQALGQGPQFIFQYYREEENGRGNFPPRFSGLQFPNYSSELNVNALELDDSALYLCASSSVRGRNEAFFGQGTRLTVV.

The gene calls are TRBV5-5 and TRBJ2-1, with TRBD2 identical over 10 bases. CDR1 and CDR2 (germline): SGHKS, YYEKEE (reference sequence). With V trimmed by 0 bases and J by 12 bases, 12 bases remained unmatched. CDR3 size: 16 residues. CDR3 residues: CASSLGGSTSGSRQFF. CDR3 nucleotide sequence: TGTGCCAGCAGCTTGGGTGGGTCGACTAGCGGGTCGAGGCAGTTCTTC. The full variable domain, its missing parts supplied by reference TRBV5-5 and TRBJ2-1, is DAGVTQSPTHLIKTRGQQVTLRCSPISGHKSVSWYQQVLGQGPQFIFQYYEKEERGRGNFPDRFSARQFPNYSSELNVNALLLGDSALYLCASSLGGSTSGSRQFFGPGTRLTVL.

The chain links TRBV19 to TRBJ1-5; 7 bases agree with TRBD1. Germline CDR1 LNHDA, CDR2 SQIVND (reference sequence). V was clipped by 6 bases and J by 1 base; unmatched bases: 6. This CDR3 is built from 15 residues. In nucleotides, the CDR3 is TGTGCCAGTAGCCACCTGACAGGGAGCAATCAGCCCCAGCATTTT. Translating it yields CASSHLTGSNQPQHF.

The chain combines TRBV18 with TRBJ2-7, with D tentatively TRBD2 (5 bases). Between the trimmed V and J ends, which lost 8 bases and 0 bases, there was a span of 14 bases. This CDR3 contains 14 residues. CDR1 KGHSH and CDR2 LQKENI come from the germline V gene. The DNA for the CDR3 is TGTGCCAGCCAGAAGGACGGGGTCTCCTACGAGCAGTACTTC. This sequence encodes CASQKDGVSYEQYF. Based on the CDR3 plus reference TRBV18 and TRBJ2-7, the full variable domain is NAGVMQNPRHLVRRRGQEARLRCSPMKGHSHVYWYRQLPEEGLKFMVYLQKENIIDESGMPKERFSAEFPKEGPSILRIQQVVRGDSAAYFCASQKDGVSYEQYFGPGTRLTVT.

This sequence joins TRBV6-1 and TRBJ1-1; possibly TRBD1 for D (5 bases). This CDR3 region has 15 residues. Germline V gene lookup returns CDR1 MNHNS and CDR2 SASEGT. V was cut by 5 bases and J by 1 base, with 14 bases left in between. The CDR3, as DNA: TGTGCCAGCAGTACCACGACAGAGACGAACACTGAAGCTTTCTTT. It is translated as CASSTTTETNTEAFF.

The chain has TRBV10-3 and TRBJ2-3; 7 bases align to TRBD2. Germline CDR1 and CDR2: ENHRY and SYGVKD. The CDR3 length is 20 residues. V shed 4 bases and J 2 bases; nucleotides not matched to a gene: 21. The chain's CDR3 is CAISVPLATAGMIHTDTQYF. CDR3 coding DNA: TGTGCCATCAGTGTTCCCCTTGCTACAGCGGGGATGATCCACACAGATACGCAGTATTTT.

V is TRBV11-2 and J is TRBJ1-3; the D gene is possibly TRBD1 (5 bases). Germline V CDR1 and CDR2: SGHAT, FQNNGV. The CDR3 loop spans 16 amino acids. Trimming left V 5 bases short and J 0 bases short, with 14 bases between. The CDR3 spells CASSPRAGLSGNTIYF. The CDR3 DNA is TGTGCCAGCAGCCCTAGGGCGGGACTCTCTGGAAACACCATATATTTT. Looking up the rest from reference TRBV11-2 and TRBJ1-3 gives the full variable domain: EAGVAQSPRYKIIEKRQSVAFWCNPISGHATLYWYQQILGQGPKLLIQFQNNGVVDDSQLPKDRFSAERLKGVDSTLKIQPAKLEDSAVYLCASSPRAGLSGNTIYFGEGSWLTVV.

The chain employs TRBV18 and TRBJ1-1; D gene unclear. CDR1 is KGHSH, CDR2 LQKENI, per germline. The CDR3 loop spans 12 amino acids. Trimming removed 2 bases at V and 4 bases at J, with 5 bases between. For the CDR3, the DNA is TGTGCCAGCTCACCAACAAGCACTGAAGCTTTCTTT. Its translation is CASSPTSTEAFF.